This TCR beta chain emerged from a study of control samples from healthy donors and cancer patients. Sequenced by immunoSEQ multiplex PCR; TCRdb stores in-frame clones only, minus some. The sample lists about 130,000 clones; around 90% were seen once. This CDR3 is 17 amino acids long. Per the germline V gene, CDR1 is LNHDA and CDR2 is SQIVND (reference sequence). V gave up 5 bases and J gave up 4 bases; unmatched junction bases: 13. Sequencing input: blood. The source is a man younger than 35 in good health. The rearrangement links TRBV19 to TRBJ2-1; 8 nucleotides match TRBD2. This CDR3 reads CASSLRTAGDLYNEQFF. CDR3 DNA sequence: TGTGCCAGTAGTTTAAGGACAGCGGGGGACCTTTACAATGAGCAGTTCTTC.